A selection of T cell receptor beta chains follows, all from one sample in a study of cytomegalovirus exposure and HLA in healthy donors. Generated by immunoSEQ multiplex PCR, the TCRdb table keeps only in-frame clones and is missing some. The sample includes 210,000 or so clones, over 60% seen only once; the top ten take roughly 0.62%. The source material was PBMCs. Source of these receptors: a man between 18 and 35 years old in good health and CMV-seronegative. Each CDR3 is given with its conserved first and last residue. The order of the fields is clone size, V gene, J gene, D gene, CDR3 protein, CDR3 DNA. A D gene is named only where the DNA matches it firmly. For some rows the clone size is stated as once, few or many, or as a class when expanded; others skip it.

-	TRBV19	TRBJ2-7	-	CASSIWGGEQYF	TGTGCCAGTAGTATCTGGGGAGGCGAGCAGTACTTC
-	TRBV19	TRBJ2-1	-	CASSIVVGLDEQFF	TGTGCCAGTAGTATAGTGGTCGGTCTCGATGAGCAGTTCTTC
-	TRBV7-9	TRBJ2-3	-	CASSLGSGPELDTQYF	TGTGCCAGCAGCTTAGGTTCAGGGCCCGAGTTAGATACGCAGTATTTT
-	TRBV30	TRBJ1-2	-	CAWSGGLVEGYTF	TGTGCCTGGAGTGGGGGGCTTGTAGAGGGCTACACCTTC
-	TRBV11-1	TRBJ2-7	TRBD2	CASSLRTSDYEQYF	TGTGCCAGCAGCTTACGGACTAGCGACTACGAGCAGTACTTC
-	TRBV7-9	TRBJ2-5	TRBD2	CASSWTSGRIVGETQYF	TGTGCCAGCAGCTGGACTAGCGGGAGGATAGTAGGGGAGACCCAGTACTTC
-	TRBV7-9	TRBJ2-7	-	CASSLDQGLEQYF	TGTGCCAGCAGCTTAGATCAGGGGCTCGAGCAGTACTTC
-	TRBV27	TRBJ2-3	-	CASRSDWLRDTQYF	TGTGCCAGCAGGTCGGACTGGCTTCGGGATACGCAGTATTTT
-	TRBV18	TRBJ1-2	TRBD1	CASSPPNRGNGYTF	TGTGCCAGCTCACCACCGAACAGGGGGAATGGCTACACCTTC
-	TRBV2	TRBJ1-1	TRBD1	CASTKNLRDRNTEAFF	TGTGCCAGCACCAAAAACCTTCGGGACAGAAACACTGAAGCTTTCTTT
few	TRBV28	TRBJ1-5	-	CASRTADVSNQPQHF	TGTGCCAGCAGGACAGCTGACGTTAGCAATCAGCCCCAGCATTTT
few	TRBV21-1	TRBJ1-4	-	CASSKRTLGGKTTNEKLFF	TGTGCCAGCAGCAAAAGAACCCTAGGGGGCAAAACAACTAATGAAAAACTGTTTTTT
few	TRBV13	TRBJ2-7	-	CASSRVGTYEQYF	TGTGCCAGCAGCCGGGTCGGAACTTACGAGCAGTACTTC
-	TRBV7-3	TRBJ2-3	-	CASSSSGTDTQYF	TGTGCCAGCAGCTCCAGCGGCACAGATACGCAGTATTTT
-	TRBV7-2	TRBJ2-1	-	CASSLVLADNEQFF	TGTGCCAGCAGCTTAGTGTTGGCAGACAATGAGCAGTTCTTC
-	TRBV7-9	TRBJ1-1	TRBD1	CASSHGTGMNTEAFF	TGTGCCAGCAGCCACGGGACAGGGATGAACACTGAAGCTTTCTTT
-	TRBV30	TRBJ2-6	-	CAWTLVHSGANVLTF	TGTGCCTGGACCCTAGTTCACTCTGGGGCCAACGTCCTGACTTTC
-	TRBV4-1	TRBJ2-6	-	CASSPYESSGANVLTF	TGCGCCAGCAGCCCCTACGAGAGCTCTGGGGCCAACGTCCTGACTTTC
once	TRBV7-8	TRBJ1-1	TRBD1	CASSFPVDLQGLNTEAFF	TGTGCCAGCAGCTTCCCGGTCGATTTACAGGGGTTGAACACTGAAGCTTTCTTT
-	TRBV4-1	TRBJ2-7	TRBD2	CASSREEGSGGSYEQYF	TGCGCCAGCAGCCGAGAGGAGGGTAGCGGGGGATCCTACGAGCAGTACTTC
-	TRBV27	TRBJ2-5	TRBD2	CASSPLRVAGVVETQYF	TGTGCCAGCAGTCCCCTTAGGGTAGCGGGAGTTGTAGAGACCCAGTACTTC
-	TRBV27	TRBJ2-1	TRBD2	CASSLPLGGGRAGEQFF	TGTGCCAGCAGTTTACCCCTTGGTGGCGGGAGGGCCGGTGAGCAGTTCTTC
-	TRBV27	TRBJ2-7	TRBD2	CASSPTSGYSYEQYF	TGTGCCAGCAGTCCGACTAGCGGTTACTCCTACGAGCAGTACTTC
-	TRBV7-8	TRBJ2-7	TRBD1	CASSLVTGVLSYEQYF	TGTGCCAGCAGCTTAGTTACAGGGGTTTTATCCTACGAGCAGTACTTC
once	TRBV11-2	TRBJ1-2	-	CASSSLGMGNYGYTF	TGTGCCAGCAGCTCCCTGGGTATGGGCAACTATGGCTACACCTTC
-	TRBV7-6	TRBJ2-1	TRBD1	CASSPRQGRPLYNEQFF	TGTGCCAGCAGCCCACGACAGGGTAGGCCCCTATACAATGAGCAGTTCTTC
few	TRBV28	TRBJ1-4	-	CASSQAQNEKLFF	TGTGCCAGCAGCCAGGCTCAAAATGAAAAACTGTTTTTT
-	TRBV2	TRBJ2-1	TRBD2	CASSGGASGAYNEQFF	TGTGCCAGCAGCGGGGGAGCTAGCGGGGCCTACAATGAGCAGTTCTTC
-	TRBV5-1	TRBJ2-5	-	CASSLAQGIQETQYF	TGCGCCAGCAGCCTGGCACAGGGAATTCAAGAGACCCAGTACTTC
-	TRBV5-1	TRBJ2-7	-	CASSFDSPSFYEQYF	TGCGCCAGCAGCTTTGACAGCCCCTCTTTCTACGAGCAGTACTTC
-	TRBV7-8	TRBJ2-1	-	CASSFSGRNNEQFF	TGTGCCAGCAGCTTCAGCGGACGGAACAATGAGCAGTTCTTC
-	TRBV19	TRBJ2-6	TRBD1	CASSKMTGGLSGANVLTF	TGTGCCAGTAGTAAAATGACAGGGGGCCTCTCTGGGGCCAACGTCCTGACTTTC
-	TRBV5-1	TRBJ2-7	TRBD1	CASGPGTGSYEQYF	TGTGCCAGCGGCCCCGGGACAGGGTCCTACGAGCAGTACTTC
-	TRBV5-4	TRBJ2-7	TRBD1	CASSPGTEPYEQYF	TGTGCCAGCAGCCCCGGGACAGAACCCTACGAGCAGTACTTC
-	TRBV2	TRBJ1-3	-	CASTLTRRGDGGGNTIYF	TGTGCCAGCACTCTAACCCGAAGAGGGGACGGAGGGGGAAACACCATATATTTT
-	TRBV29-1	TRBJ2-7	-	CSVRDIVPYEQYF	TGCAGCGTTAGGGACATAGTCCCCTACGAGCAGTACTTC
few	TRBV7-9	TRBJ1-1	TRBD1	CASSTGGVEAFF	TGTGCCAGCAGCACAGGGGGCGTTGAAGCTTTCTTT
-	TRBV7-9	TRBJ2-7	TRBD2	CASRPAGGDYEQYF	TGTGCCAGCAGGCCTGCGGGGGGAGACTACGAGCAGTACTTC
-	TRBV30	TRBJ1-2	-	CAWTKPGTSNYGYTF	TGTGCCTGGACAAAGCCAGGGACATCTAACTATGGCTACACCTTC
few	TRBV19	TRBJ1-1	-	CASSTQQRNTEAFF	TGTGCCAGTAGTACGCAACAGAGGAACACTGAAGCTTTCTTT
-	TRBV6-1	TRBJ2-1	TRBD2	CASNSGELHNEQFF	TGTGCCAGCAATAGCGGGGAGTTACACAATGAGCAGTTCTTC